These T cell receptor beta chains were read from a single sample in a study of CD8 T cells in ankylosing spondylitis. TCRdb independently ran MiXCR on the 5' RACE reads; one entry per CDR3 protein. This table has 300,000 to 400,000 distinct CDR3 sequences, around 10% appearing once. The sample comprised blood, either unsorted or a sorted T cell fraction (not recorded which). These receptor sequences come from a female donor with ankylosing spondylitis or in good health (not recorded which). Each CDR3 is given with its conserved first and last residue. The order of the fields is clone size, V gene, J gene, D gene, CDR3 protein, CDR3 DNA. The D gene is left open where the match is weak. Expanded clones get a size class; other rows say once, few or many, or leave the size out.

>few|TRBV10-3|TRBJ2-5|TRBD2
CAIRGTSGTETQYF
TGTGCCATCCGGGGCACTAGCGGGACGGAGACCCAGTACTTC
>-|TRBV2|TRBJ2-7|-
CASMGQSYEQYF
TGTGCCAGCATGGGCCAGTCCTACGAGCAGTACTTC
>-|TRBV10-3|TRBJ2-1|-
CAIMGEIQFF
TGTGCCATCATGGGGGAGATTCAGTTCTTC
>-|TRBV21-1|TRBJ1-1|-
CASSSPDRGGGTEAFF
TGTGCCAGCAGCAGCCCGGACAGGGGAGGGGGCACTGAAGCTTTCTTT
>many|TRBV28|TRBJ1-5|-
CASSFTRAYSNQPQHF
TGTGCCAGCAGTTTCACCCGAGCATATAGCAATCAGCCCCAGCATTTT
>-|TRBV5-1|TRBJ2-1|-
CASKEQPSNNEQFF
TGCGCCAGCAAGGAGCAGCCTTCGAACAATGAGCAGTTCTTC
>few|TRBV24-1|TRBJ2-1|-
CATSDLGLGGNEQFF
TGTGCCACCAGTGATTTAGGCCTTGGGGGCAATGAGCAGTTCTTC
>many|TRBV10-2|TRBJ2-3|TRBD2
CASSETERGRQYF
TGCGCCAGCAGTGAGACCGAGCGGGGGCGGCAGTATTTT
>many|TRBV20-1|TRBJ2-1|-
CSAIPSGSFDNEQFF
TGCAGTGCTATACCCTCCGGGAGCTTCGACAATGAGCAGTTCTTC
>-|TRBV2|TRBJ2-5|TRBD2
CASRYSGLATKYF
TGTGCCAGCAGGTATTCGGGACTAGCAACCAAGTACTTC
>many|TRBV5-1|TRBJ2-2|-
CASSAEGFAGELFF
TGCGCCAGCAGCGCGGAGGGTTTCGCCGGGGAGCTGTTTTTT
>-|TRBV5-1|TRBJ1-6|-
CASSSNVGNSPLHF
TGCGCCAGCAGCTCCAACGTAGGGAATTCACCCCTCCACTTT
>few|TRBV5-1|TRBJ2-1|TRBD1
CASSLGGQGAAGEQFF
TGCGCCAGCAGCTTGGGTGGACAGGGGGCGGCTGGTGAGCAGTTCTTC
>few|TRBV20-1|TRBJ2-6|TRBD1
CSARPGTEISSGANVLTF
TGCAGTGCTAGGCCTGGGACAGAGATTAGCTCTGGGGCCAACGTCCTGACTTTC
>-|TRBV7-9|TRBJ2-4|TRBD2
CASSPPAGAAKNIQYF
TGTGCCAGCAGCCCCCCAGCGGGGGCGGCCAAAAACATTCAGTACTTC
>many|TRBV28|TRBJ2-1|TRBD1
CASGEQGDNEQFF
TGTGCCAGTGGGGAACAGGGGGACAATGAGCAGTTCTTC
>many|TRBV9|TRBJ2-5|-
CASSVEARTGSTQYF
TGTGCCAGCAGCGTAGAGGCTCGCACAGGATCGACCCAGTACTTC
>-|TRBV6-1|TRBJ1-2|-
CASSPFGAWGYTF
TGTGCCAGCAGCCCATTCGGGGCTTGGGGCTACACCTTC
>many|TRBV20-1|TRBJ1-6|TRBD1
CSAPPRTGVNSPLHF
TGCAGTGCTCCTCCCCGGACAGGGGTTAATTCACCCCTCCACTTT
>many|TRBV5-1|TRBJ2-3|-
CASSLGGKFTDTQYF
TGCGCCAGCAGCTTGGGCGGGAAGTTCACAGATACGCAGTATTTT
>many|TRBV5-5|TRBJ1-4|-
CASSSGQLLTTNEKLFF
TGTGCCAGCAGCTCCGGACAGCTCCTGACAACTAATGAAAAACTGTTTTTT
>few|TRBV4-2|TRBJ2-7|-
CASSQDVQGTYEQYF
TGTGCCAGCAGCCAAGACGTCCAGGGGACCTACGAGCAGTACTTC
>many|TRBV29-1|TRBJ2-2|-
CSVERTGQNTGELFF
TGCAGCGTTGAACGGACCGGCCAGAACACCGGGGAGCTGTTTTTT
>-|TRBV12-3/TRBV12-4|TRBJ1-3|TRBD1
CASSLKGTGGVPSSGNTIYF
TGTGCCAGCAGTTTAAAAGGAACAGGGGGCGTCCCGAGCTCTGGAAACACCATATATTTT
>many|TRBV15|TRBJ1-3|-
CATSRDYPEGNTIYF
TGTGCCACCAGCAGAGATTACCCGGAGGGAAACACCATATATTTT
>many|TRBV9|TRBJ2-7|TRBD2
CASHPASGSSYEQYF
TGTGCCAGCCACCCGGCTAGCGGGAGTAGCTACGAGCAGTACTTC
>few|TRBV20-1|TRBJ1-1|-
CSARPYWEGAEAFF
TGCAGTGCTAGGCCATACTGGGAGGGGGCTGAAGCTTTCTTT
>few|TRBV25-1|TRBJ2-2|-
CASSESTDTGELFF
TGTGCCAGCAGTGAATCGACAGACACCGGGGAGCTGTTTTTT
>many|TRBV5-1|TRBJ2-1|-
CASSLSSNEQFF
TGCGCCAGCAGCTTGTCGTCGAATGAGCAGTTCTTC